Listed below are T cell receptor beta chains from one sample, sequenced in a study of blood T cell repertoires in COVID-19. The data were produced by immunoSEQ multiplex PCR, yet TCRdb's version contains in-frame clones alone and is incomplete. The table has approximately 150,000 clones, around 80% seen once; the top ten hold over 15%. Material: peripheral blood. All receptors come from a man aged 50 or older with acute or convalescent COVID-19. Each CDR3 is given with its conserved first and last residue. The order of the fields is J gene, clone size, CDR3 length, D gene, V gene, CDR3 protein, CDR3 DNA. The D gene is left open where the match is weak. Not all rows give a size; the values are once, few, many and, for expanded clones, a class.

J gene: TRBJ1-4
clone size: .
CDR3 length: 14
D gene: .
V gene: TRBV30
CDR3 protein: CAWSVGLYPEKLFF
CDR3 DNA: TGTGCCTGGAGTGTGGGGCTCTATCCTGAAAAACTGTTTTTT

J gene: TRBJ1-4
clone size: .
CDR3 length: 14
D gene: TRBD1
V gene: TRBV28
CDR3 protein: CASSSYRGLEKLFF
CDR3 DNA: TGTGCCAGCAGCTCATACAGGGGGCTTGAAAAACTGTTTTTT

J gene: TRBJ1-2
clone size: .
CDR3 length: 14
D gene: TRBD1
V gene: TRBV6-5
CDR3 protein: CASSYTGANYGYTF
CDR3 DNA: TGTGCCAGCAGTTATACAGGGGCTAACTATGGCTACACCTTC

J gene: TRBJ2-1
clone size: .
CDR3 length: 15
D gene: TRBD2
V gene: TRBV5-1
CDR3 protein: CASSPGTSPRNEQFF
CDR3 DNA: TGCGCCAGCAGCCCCGGGACTAGCCCGCGAAATGAGCAGTTCTTC

J gene: TRBJ1-2
clone size: .
CDR3 length: 14
D gene: TRBD1
V gene: TRBV5-1
CDR3 protein: CASSLGVTGDGYTF
CDR3 DNA: TGCGCCAGCAGCTTGGGGGTGACAGGGGATGGCTACACCTTC

J gene: TRBJ2-1
clone size: once
CDR3 length: 14
D gene: TRBD1
V gene: TRBV27
CDR3 protein: CASRTGVSHNEQFF
CDR3 DNA: TGTGCCAGCAGGACAGGGGTGAGTCACAATGAGCAGTTCTTC

J gene: TRBJ2-5
clone size: .
CDR3 length: 15
D gene: TRBD2
V gene: TRBV5-5
CDR3 protein: CASSLVSGGAETQYF
CDR3 DNA: TGTGCCAGCAGCTTGGTTAGCGGGGGGGCAGAGACCCAGTACTTC

J gene: TRBJ2-3
clone size: .
CDR3 length: 16
D gene: TRBD2
V gene: TRBV24-1
CDR3 protein: CATSETSGGAPDTQYF
CDR3 DNA: TGTGCCACCAGTGAAACTAGCGGGGGGGCACCAGATACGCAGTATTTT

J gene: TRBJ1-2
clone size: .
CDR3 length: 13
D gene: TRBD1
V gene: TRBV6-5
CDR3 protein: CASITGAFSGYTF
CDR3 DNA: TGTGCCAGCATCACAGGGGCGTTTTCCGGCTACACCTTC

J gene: TRBJ2-1
clone size: many
CDR3 length: 17
D gene: .
V gene: TRBV7-9
CDR3 protein: CASSLVRLPSSYNEQFF
CDR3 DNA: TGTGCCAGCAGCTTAGTTCGACTCCCGAGCTCCTACAATGAGCAGTTCTTC

J gene: TRBJ1-1
clone size: .
CDR3 length: 16
D gene: TRBD1
V gene: TRBV28
CDR3 protein: CASSTGTGFMNTEAFF
CDR3 DNA: TGTGCCAGCAGTACCGGGACAGGGTTTATGAACACTGAAGCTTTCTTT

J gene: TRBJ2-1
clone size: .
CDR3 length: 14
D gene: TRBD1
V gene: TRBV24-1
CDR3 protein: CATSRTGFGNEQFF
CDR3 DNA: TGTGCCACCTCTCGGACAGGGTTTGGAAATGAGCAGTTCTTC

J gene: TRBJ2-3
clone size: .
CDR3 length: 17
D gene: TRBD2
V gene: TRBV7-2
CDR3 protein: CASSLVSTVTGGVTQYF
CDR3 DNA: TGTGCCAGCAGCTTAGTCTCGACGGTAACGGGGGGTGTTACGCAGTATTTT

J gene: TRBJ2-5
clone size: .
CDR3 length: 16
D gene: TRBD2
V gene: TRBV10-1
CDR3 protein: CASSPGTSGAGETQYF
CDR3 DNA: TGCGCCAGCAGTCCCGGGACTAGCGGGGCGGGGGAGACCCAGTACTTC

J gene: TRBJ2-3
clone size: many
CDR3 length: 15
D gene: TRBD1
V gene: TRBV5-1
CDR3 protein: CASSFGTGLSDTQYF
CDR3 DNA: TGCGCCAGCAGCTTCGGGACAGGGCTTTCAGATACGCAGTATTTT

J gene: TRBJ1-1
clone size: once
CDR3 length: 13
D gene: .
V gene: TRBV4-1
CDR3 protein: CASSRGTTTEAFF
CDR3 DNA: TGCGCCAGCAGCAGGGGAACAACCACTGAAGCTTTCTTT

J gene: TRBJ1-1
clone size: few
CDR3 length: 14
D gene: .
V gene: TRBV19
CDR3 protein: CASSMGQGNTEAFF
CDR3 DNA: TGTGCCAGTAGTATGGGGCAGGGGAACACTGAAGCTTTCTTT

J gene: TRBJ2-2
clone size: .
CDR3 length: 14
D gene: TRBD1
V gene: TRBV5-1
CDR3 protein: CASSERTGVGELFF
CDR3 DNA: TGCGCCAGCAGCGAACGGACAGGGGTCGGGGAGCTGTTTTTT

J gene: TRBJ1-2
clone size: .
CDR3 length: 14
D gene: .
V gene: TRBV10-3
CDR3 protein: CAISESGGLRGYTF
CDR3 DNA: TGTGCCATCAGTGAGTCCGGGGGGCTGAGGGGCTACACCTTC

J gene: TRBJ1-2
clone size: .
CDR3 length: 13
D gene: TRBD1
V gene: TRBV7-6
CDR3 protein: CASSLGQGDGYTF
CDR3 DNA: TGTGCCAGCAGCTTAGGGCAGGGGGATGGCTACACCTTC

J gene: TRBJ2-3
clone size: .
CDR3 length: 13
D gene: .
V gene: TRBV3-1/TRBV3-2
CDR3 protein: CASSPGLRDTQYF
CDR3 DNA: TGTGCCAGCAGTCCGGGACTCCGGGATACGCAGTATTTT

J gene: TRBJ1-4
clone size: few
CDR3 length: 17
D gene: .
V gene: TRBV7-6
CDR3 protein: CASSRGGVGPRVSELFF
CDR3 DNA: TGTGCCAGCAGCAGAGGGGGTGTAGGGCCTCGAGTAAGTGAACTGTTTTTT

J gene: TRBJ2-5
clone size: .
CDR3 length: 17
D gene: TRBD2
V gene: TRBV9
CDR3 protein: CASSSHFRGGAGETQYF
CDR3 DNA: TGTGCCAGCAGCTCACACTTTCGCGGGGGGGCGGGAGAGACCCAGTACTTC

J gene: TRBJ1-4
clone size: .
CDR3 length: 17
D gene: .
V gene: TRBV15
CDR3 protein: CATSRGGVLSFNEKLFF
CDR3 DNA: TGTGCCACCAGCAGGGGGGGGGTCCTCTCCTTCAATGAAAAACTGTTTTTT

J gene: TRBJ2-5
clone size: .
CDR3 length: 14
D gene: .
V gene: TRBV5-1
CDR3 protein: CASSLAPERKTQYF
CDR3 DNA: TGCGCCAGCAGCTTGGCGCCTGAGAGAAAGACCCAGTACTTC

J gene: TRBJ1-3
clone size: .
CDR3 length: 15
D gene: .
V gene: TRBV12-5
CDR3 protein: CASGLLAGTGNTIYF
CDR3 DNA: TGTGCTAGTGGTTTGTTGGCAGGGACTGGAAACACCATATATTTT

J gene: TRBJ1-2
clone size: .
CDR3 length: 12
D gene: .
V gene: TRBV12-3/TRBV12-4
CDR3 protein: CASSATGYGYTF
CDR3 DNA: TGTGCCAGCAGCGCCACAGGGTATGGCTACACCTTC

J gene: TRBJ1-1
clone size: .
CDR3 length: 16
D gene: .
V gene: TRBV24-1
CDR3 protein: CATSDALGHKNTEAFF
CDR3 DNA: TGTGCCACCAGTGATGCCTTGGGACACAAGAACACTGAAGCTTTCTTT

J gene: TRBJ1-3
clone size: .
CDR3 length: 16
D gene: .
V gene: TRBV10-3
CDR3 protein: CAISGSARLSGNTIYF
CDR3 DNA: TGTGCCATCAGTGGATCGGCGCGGTTGTCTGGAAACACCATATATTTT

J gene: TRBJ1-1
clone size: .
CDR3 length: 16
D gene: .
V gene: TRBV7-9
CDR3 protein: CASSLKAGAGNTEAFF
CDR3 DNA: TGTGCCAGCAGCTTAAAAGCAGGGGCTGGGAACACTGAAGCTTTCTTT

J gene: TRBJ1-2
clone size: .
CDR3 length: 13
D gene: .
V gene: TRBV7-3
CDR3 protein: CASSLERGYGYTF
CDR3 DNA: TGTGCCAGCAGCTTAGAGCGGGGCTATGGCTACACCTTC

J gene: TRBJ2-4
clone size: .
CDR3 length: 15
D gene: TRBD2
V gene: TRBV14
CDR3 protein: CASSQDGGGLNIQYF
CDR3 DNA: TGTGCCAGCAGCCAAGATGGCGGGGGGTTAAACATTCAGTACTTC

J gene: TRBJ2-2
clone size: .
CDR3 length: 17
D gene: .
V gene: TRBV9
CDR3 protein: CASSEQGSPANTGELFF
CDR3 DNA: TGTGCCAGCAGCGAACAGGGCTCCCCGGCGAACACCGGGGAGCTGTTTTTT

J gene: TRBJ1-3
clone size: .
CDR3 length: 14
D gene: .
V gene: TRBV7-8
CDR3 protein: CASSFRSGGNTIYF
CDR3 DNA: TGTGCCAGCAGCTTTAGGAGTGGCGGAAACACCATATATTTT

J gene: TRBJ2-2
clone size: .
CDR3 length: 16
D gene: TRBD2
V gene: TRBV9
CDR3 protein: CASSPRVAGNTGELFF
CDR3 DNA: TGTGCCAGCAGCCCCCGGGTAGCGGGGAACACCGGGGAGCTGTTTTTT

J gene: TRBJ2-5
clone size: once
CDR3 length: 14
D gene: .
V gene: TRBV11-3
CDR3 protein: CASSPRGYQETQYF
CDR3 DNA: TGTGCCAGCAGCCCCAGGGGTTACCAAGAGACCCAGTACTTC

J gene: TRBJ1-5
clone size: .
CDR3 length: 16
D gene: TRBD1
V gene: TRBV18
CDR3 protein: CASSAEQGASNQPQHF
CDR3 DNA: TGTGCCAGCTCAGCCGAACAGGGGGCCAGCAATCAGCCCCAGCATTTT

J gene: TRBJ2-1
clone size: .
CDR3 length: 17
D gene: TRBD1
V gene: TRBV4-1
CDR3 protein: CASSPTMDRSSYNEQFF
CDR3 DNA: TGCGCCAGCAGCCCAACAATGGACAGGAGCTCCTACAATGAGCAGTTCTTC

J gene: TRBJ1-1
clone size: many
CDR3 length: 14
D gene: TRBD1
V gene: TRBV7-8
CDR3 protein: CASSADRAHTEAFF
CDR3 DNA: TGTGCCAGCAGCGCGGACAGGGCCCACACTGAAGCTTTCTTT

J gene: TRBJ2-5
clone size: .
CDR3 length: 15
D gene: TRBD1
V gene: TRBV27
CDR3 protein: CASSSGQALQETQYF
CDR3 DNA: TGTGCCAGCAGTTCGGGACAGGCTCTCCAGGAGACCCAGTACTTC

J gene: TRBJ2-1
clone size: .
CDR3 length: 15
D gene: .
V gene: TRBV3-1/TRBV3-2
CDR3 protein: CASSQGGLDHNEQFF
CDR3 DNA: TGTGCCAGCAGCCAAGGGGGCTTGGATCACAATGAGCAGTTCTTC

J gene: TRBJ2-1
clone size: once
CDR3 length: 16
D gene: .
V gene: TRBV6-9
CDR3 protein: CASSYRNRDCYNEQFF
CDR3 DNA: TGTGCCAGCAGTTATCGAAACCGGGACTGTTACAATGAGCAGTTCTTC

J gene: TRBJ2-3
clone size: .
CDR3 length: 14
D gene: .
V gene: TRBV6-1
CDR3 protein: CASSEGDFTDTQYF
CDR3 DNA: TGTGCCAGCAGTGAAGGGGACTTCACAGATACGCAGTATTTT

J gene: TRBJ1-2
clone size: .
CDR3 length: 15
D gene: TRBD1
V gene: TRBV2
CDR3 protein: CASRESDRDFHGYTF
CDR3 DNA: TGTGCCAGCAGGGAATCGGACAGGGATTTCCATGGCTACACCTTC

J gene: TRBJ2-5
clone size: .
CDR3 length: 16
D gene: TRBD1
V gene: TRBV7-9
CDR3 protein: CASSLEVGQGQETQYF
CDR3 DNA: TGTGCCAGCAGCTTAGAAGTAGGACAGGGGCAAGAGACCCAGTACTTC

J gene: TRBJ1-2
clone size: .
CDR3 length: 15
D gene: .
V gene: TRBV5-4
CDR3 protein: CASRARGGSNYGYTF
CDR3 DNA: TGTGCCAGCAGGGCCAGGGGAGGGTCTAACTATGGCTACACCTTC

J gene: TRBJ1-2
clone size: .
CDR3 length: 11
D gene: .
V gene: TRBV19
CDR3 protein: CARWAGFGYTF
CDR3 DNA: TGTGCCAGATGGGCAGGGTTTGGCTACACCTTC

J gene: TRBJ2-1
clone size: .
CDR3 length: 13
D gene: TRBD2
V gene: TRBV12-3/TRBV12-4
CDR3 protein: CASRSGGAKEQFF
CDR3 DNA: TGTGCCAGCAGATCCGGGGGGGCAAAAGAGCAGTTCTTC

J gene: TRBJ2-3
clone size: .
CDR3 length: 17
D gene: TRBD2
V gene: TRBV4-2
CDR3 protein: CASSQALAGVSTDTQYF
CDR3 DNA: TGTGCCAGCAGCCAAGCTCTAGCGGGGGTTAGCACAGATACGCAGTATTTT

J gene: TRBJ1-2
clone size: .
CDR3 length: 11
D gene: TRBD1
V gene: TRBV29-1
CDR3 protein: CSVQGAHGYTF
CDR3 DNA: TGCAGCGTTCAGGGGGCGCATGGCTACACCTTC

J gene: TRBJ1-1
clone size: .
CDR3 length: 15
D gene: TRBD1
V gene: TRBV6-5
CDR3 protein: CASSPRQGRNTEAFF
CDR3 DNA: TGTGCCAGCAGTCCGCGACAGGGAAGGAACACTGAAGCTTTCTTT

J gene: TRBJ1-4
clone size: few
CDR3 length: 14
D gene: .
V gene: TRBV15
CDR3 protein: CATSPNYRNEKLFF
CDR3 DNA: TGTGCCACCAGCCCGAACTACAGGAATGAAAAACTGTTTTTT

J gene: TRBJ2-3
clone size: .
CDR3 length: 13
D gene: .
V gene: TRBV10-3
CDR3 protein: CAVGTQGTDTQYF
CDR3 DNA: TGTGCCGTTGGGACTCAAGGCACAGATACGCAGTATTTT

J gene: TRBJ2-3
clone size: .
CDR3 length: 16
D gene: TRBD2
V gene: TRBV19
CDR3 protein: CASSPLAGGGTDTQYF
CDR3 DNA: TGTGCCAGTAGCCCTCTAGCGGGAGGGGGCACAGATACGCAGTATTTT

J gene: TRBJ2-3
clone size: .
CDR3 length: 14
D gene: TRBD2
V gene: TRBV29-1
CDR3 protein: CSVGGSGRTDTQYF
CDR3 DNA: TGCAGCGTTGGGGGTAGCGGGAGGACAGATACGCAGTATTTT

J gene: TRBJ1-2
clone size: .
CDR3 length: 12
D gene: .
V gene: TRBV10-1
CDR3 protein: CASSADTYGYTF
CDR3 DNA: TGCGCCAGCAGTGCAGATACCTATGGCTACACCTTC

J gene: TRBJ2-5
clone size: few
CDR3 length: 13
D gene: TRBD2
V gene: TRBV29-1
CDR3 protein: CSVDGGGRETQYF
CDR3 DNA: TGCAGCGTTGACGGGGGGGGCAGGGAGACCCAGTACTTC